The 20 T cell receptor beta chains below all came from one sample that was sequenced in a study of cytotoxic CD8 clonotypes in ibrutinib-treated CLL. Here immunoSEQ multiplex PCR was the method, and the copy in TCRdb shows in-frame clones only, minus some. Of 130,000 to 150,000 clones in the sample, around 93% are singletons; the top ten hold 10% to 14%. This sample comprised PBMCs, obtained after 12 months of ibrutinib treatment. All receptors derive from a human donor with chronic lymphocytic leukemia.

J is TRBJ1-1 and V is TRBV9; D not resolved. Germline V gene sequence: CDR1 SGDLS, CDR2 YYNGEE. This CDR3 contains 15 residues. V lost 0 bases and J lost 2, with 11 bases in between. In nucleotides, the CDR3 is TGTGCCAGCAGCGTAGAAGCCGGGAGAAACACTGAAGCTTTCTTT. Translation gives CASSVEAGRNTEAFF.

With respect to this clone: Mismatch with germline at one junction end may stem from a read error. The CDR3 region has the DNA TGTGCTAGCAGCTTGGGGTCAGGTTTTAGGAAGGAGACCCAGTACTTC. Translating gives CASSLGSGFRKETQYF. V and J are TRBV7-7 and TRBJ2-5; no clear D gene. CDR1 SSHAT and CDR2 FNYEAQ come from the germline V gene (reference sequence). This CDR3 spans 16 amino acids. Variable domain in full (rest from reference TRBV7-7 and TRBJ2-5): GAGVSQSPRYKVTKRGQDVTLRCDPISSHATLYWYQQALGQGPEFLTYFNYEAQPDKSGLPSDRFSAERPEGSISTLTIQRTEQRDSAMYRCASSLGSGFRKETQYFGPGTRLLVL.

The genes are TRBV7-8 and TRBJ2-4; no reliable D call. Trimming left V 1 base short and J 1 base short, with 2 bases between. Germline CDR1 SGHVS, CDR2 FQNEAQ. The CDR3 spans 13 residues. The CDR3 loop reads CASSLGAKNIQYF. The CDR3 DNA reads as TGTGCCAGCAGCTTAGGGGCCAAAAACATTCAGTACTTC.

The rearrangement links TRBV7-3 to TRBJ1-1; possible D gene TRBD1, 5 bases. Germline CDR1 reads SGHTA; CDR2 reads FQGTGA. The CDR3 loop spans 15 amino acids. Trimming took 5 bases from V and 0 from J, leaving 13 bases between them. CDR3 coding DNA: TGTGCCAGCAGCCAAAGGGGAGGGCTGAACACTGAAGCTTTCTTT. Protein: CASSQRGGLNTEAFF.

This clone was counted a few times. The CDR3 DNA follows: TGTGCCAGCGGGTTTGACCATGGCTACACCTTC. Translation: CASGFDHGYTF. The chain has TRBV27 and TRBJ1-2; D not certain. The germline V and J ends were trimmed by 8 bases and 6 bases, with 10 bases remaining between them. The CDR3 runs to 11 residues. The germline CDR1 and CDR2 sequences are MNHEY and SMNVEV (reference sequence).

The count of this clone is one. The chain couples TRBV15 to TRBJ2-1; D gene unclear. Germline-derived CDR1 and CDR2 are LNHNV and YYDKDF (reference sequence). The CDR3 contains 15 residues. V lost 1 base to trimming and J lost 8 bases, with 15 bases between them. CDR3 in DNA: TGTGCCACCAGCAGAGCGGGCCCAACGGGCTATGAGCAGTTCTTC. This gives the protein CATSRAGPTGYEQFF.

The V gene is TRBV9, the J gene TRBJ2-7; 10 nucleotides line up with TRBD2. J lost 3 bases, V lost 2 bases, and 32 bases had no gene match. The CDR3 consists of 24 residues. CDR1 and CDR2 from the germline V gene are SGDLS and YYNGEE. The CDR3 coding sequence is TGTGCCAGCAGCGTGTACCCCGCACCAGGTCCCTGGGCTAGCGGGAGCGTAGGACGCTACGAGCAGTACTTC. The encoded protein is CASSVYPAPGPWASGSVGRYEQYF. Together with reference TRBV9 and TRBJ2-7, the CDR3 gives the full variable domain: DSGVTQTPKHLITATGQRVTLRCSPRSGDLSVYWYQQSLDQGLQFLIQYYNGEERAKGNILERFSAQQFPDLHSELNLSSLELGDSALYFCASSVYPAPGPWASGSVGRYEQYFGPGTRLTVT.

The V gene is TRBV19, the J gene TRBJ2-1, with 7 bases lining up with TRBD2. The CDR3 has 10 residues. Unmatched junction bases numbered 5, after V lost 9 bases and J lost 12 bases. Looked up from germline, CDR1 is LNHDA and CDR2 is SQIVND (reference sequence). In DNA form, the CDR3 reads TGTGCCAGCGGGAGGAACGGGCAGTTCTTC. Encoded protein: CASGRNGQFF.

This chain connects TRBV7-3 to TRBJ1-1; D is undetermined. This CDR3 comprises 15 residues. With 0 bases removed from V and 0 bases from J, the gap between germline ends came to 8 bases. Germline V lookup: CDR1 SGHTA, CDR2 FQGTGA. The CDR3 loop is CASSLTSVLNTEAFF. The CDR3 DNA reads as TGTGCCAGCAGCTTAACCTCGGTCCTGAACACTGAAGCTTTCTTT.

As for this clone: Other DNA sequences in the sample encode the same CDR3. The chain employs TRBV27 and TRBJ2-7; no reliable D call. Germline values: CDR1 MNHEY, CDR2 SMNVEV (reference sequence). V was shortened by 2 bases and J by 7 bases, with 9 bases between the two germline ends. The CDR3 sequence is 12 residues long. CDR3 sequence (DNA): TGTGCCAGCAGTTTAGGTGTCGGGGAGCAGTACTTC. Protein: CASSLGVGEQYF.

This chain links TRBV7-2 with TRBJ2-1, with 7 bases that match TRBD1. Trimming removed 7 bases from V and 2 bases from J; junction bases left unmatched: 5. This CDR3 is 14 amino acids long. Germline V gene lookup returns CDR1 SGHTA and CDR2 FQGNSA. The CDR3 here is CASTGTATYNEQFF. The CDR3 bases are TGTGCCAGCACCGGGACAGCAACCTACAATGAGCAGTTCTTC.

The chain carries TRBV28 and TRBJ2-7, with 9 bases fitting TRBD1. Unmatched junction bases numbered 16, after V lost 8 bases and J lost 5 bases. The CDR3 contains 16 residues. Looked up from germline, CDR1 is MDHEN and CDR2 is SYDVKM. CDR3 sequence (DNA): TGTGCCAGCTTAACCCAGGGGGGACAGGGCCGGAACGAGCAGTACTTC. Its protein is CASLTQGGQGRNEQYF.

To note about this clone: Other nucleotide sequences from this sample produce the same CDR3. The rearrangement joins TRBV5-1 to TRBJ1-5; D is uncertain. The CDR3 totals 13 residues. Trimming shortened V by 2 bases and J by 4 bases, and 7 bases separated the two germline ends. Germline V gene sequence: CDR1 SGHRS, CDR2 YFSETQ. In nucleotides, the CDR3 is TGCGCCAGCAGCTTAGGAGTTAATCAGCCCCAGCATTTT. Translating gives CASSLGVNQPQHF.

This chain connects TRBV6-6 to TRBJ2-7; 10 bases align to TRBD2. The junction had 0 bases not matched to a gene; V was cut back by 0 bases and J by 4 bases. This CDR3 contains 14 residues. CDR1 and CDR2 from the germline V gene are MNHNY and SVGAGI (reference sequence). CDR3 bases: TGTGCCAGCAGTTACTCGACTAGCGGGTACGAGCAGTACTTC. It yields the protein CASSYSTSGYEQYF.

V usage is TRBV5-6 and J usage is TRBJ1-2; 7 nucleotides align to TRBD1. The CDR3 runs to 14 residues. V was pared by 1 base and J by 6 bases, with 6 bases of the junction left unmatched. CDR1 and CDR2 (germline): SGHDT, YYEEEE. The CDR3 loop reads CASSLMTGYDGYTF. The CDR3 nucleotides are TGTGCCAGCAGCTTGATGACAGGGTATGATGGCTACACCTTC.

The J gene is TRBJ2-2, the V gene TRBV6-5; D is undetermined. Per the germline V gene, CDR1 is MNHEY and CDR2 is SVGAGI. The CDR3 totals 15 residues. The V gene lost 4 bases and the J gene lost 0 bases, with 9 bases spanning the gap. The CDR3 spells CASSSVQANTGELFF. In nucleotides, the CDR3 is TGTGCCAGCAGTTCGGTTCAGGCGAACACCGGGGAGCTGTTTTTT.

The chain recombines TRBV6-1 with TRBJ1-2; 9 positions match TRBD1. The CDR3 contains 14 residues. V dropped 1 base and J dropped 8; count of bases not matched to a gene: 5. CDR1 and CDR2 (germline): MNHNS, SASEGT. In DNA, the CDR3 is TGTGCCAGCAGTGAAGGCCGGGACAGGGCGGGCTACACCTTC. Translation: CASSEGRDRAGYTF.

The chain carries TRBV29-1 and TRBJ2-3, with TRBD1 identical over 8 bases. CDR3 length: 14 amino acids. Germline trimming cut 5 bases from V and 0 bases from J; bases unmatched to any gene: 4. CDR1 and CDR2 from the germline V gene are SQVTM and ANQGSEA. The CDR3 loop is CSVPGQGSTDTQYF. CDR3 in DNA: TGCAGCGTTCCCGGACAGGGCAGCACAGATACGCAGTATTTT.

V is TRBV7-9 and J is TRBJ1-2, with a tentative D call TRBD1 (5 bases). V dropped 3 bases and J dropped 4 bases, with 15 bases sitting between them. The CDR3 consists of 15 residues. Germline V gene lookup returns CDR1 SEHNR and CDR2 FQNEAQ (reference sequence). The CDR3 bases are TGTGCCAGCAGCTTTTGGACATCCTCTAGCTATGGCTACACCTTC. It encodes CASSFWTSSSYGYTF.

In regard to this clone: Other DNA sequences in this specimen translate into the identical CDR3. V gene TRBV19 combines with J gene TRBJ1-5, with D possibly being TRBD1 (5 bases). Trimming removed 4 bases at V and 0 bases at J, with 10 bases between. This CDR3 is 15 amino acids long. Germline V lookup: CDR1 LNHDA, CDR2 SQIVND (reference sequence). CDR3 sequence reads: CASSKGPYSNQPQHF. DNA of the CDR3: TGTGCCAGTAGTAAGGGACCTTATAGCAATCAGCCCCAGCATTTT.